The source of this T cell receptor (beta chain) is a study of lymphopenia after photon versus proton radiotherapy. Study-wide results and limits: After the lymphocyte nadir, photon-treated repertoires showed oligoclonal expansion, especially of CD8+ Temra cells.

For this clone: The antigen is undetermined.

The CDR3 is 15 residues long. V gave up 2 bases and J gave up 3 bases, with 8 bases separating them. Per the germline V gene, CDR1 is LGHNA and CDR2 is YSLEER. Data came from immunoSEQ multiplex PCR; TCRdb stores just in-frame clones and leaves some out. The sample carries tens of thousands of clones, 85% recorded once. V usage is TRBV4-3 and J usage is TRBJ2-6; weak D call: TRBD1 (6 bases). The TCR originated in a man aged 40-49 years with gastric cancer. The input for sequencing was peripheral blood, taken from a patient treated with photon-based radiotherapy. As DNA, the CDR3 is TGCGCCAGCAGCCAAAACAGGGTTGGGGCCAACGTCCTGACTTTC. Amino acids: CASSQNRVGANVLTF.